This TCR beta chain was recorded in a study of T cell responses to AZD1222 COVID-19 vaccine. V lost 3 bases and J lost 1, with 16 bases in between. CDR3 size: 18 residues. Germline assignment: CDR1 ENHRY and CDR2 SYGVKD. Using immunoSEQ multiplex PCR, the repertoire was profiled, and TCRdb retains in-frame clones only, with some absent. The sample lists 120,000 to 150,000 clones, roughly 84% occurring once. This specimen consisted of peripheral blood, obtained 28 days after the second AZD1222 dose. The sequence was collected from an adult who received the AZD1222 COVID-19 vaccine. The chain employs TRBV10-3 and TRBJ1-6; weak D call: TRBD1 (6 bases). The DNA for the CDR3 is TGTGCCATCAGTGACCCTCAGGGGATTCGGTCCTATAATTCACCCCTCCACTTT. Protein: CAISDPQGIRSYNSPLHF.